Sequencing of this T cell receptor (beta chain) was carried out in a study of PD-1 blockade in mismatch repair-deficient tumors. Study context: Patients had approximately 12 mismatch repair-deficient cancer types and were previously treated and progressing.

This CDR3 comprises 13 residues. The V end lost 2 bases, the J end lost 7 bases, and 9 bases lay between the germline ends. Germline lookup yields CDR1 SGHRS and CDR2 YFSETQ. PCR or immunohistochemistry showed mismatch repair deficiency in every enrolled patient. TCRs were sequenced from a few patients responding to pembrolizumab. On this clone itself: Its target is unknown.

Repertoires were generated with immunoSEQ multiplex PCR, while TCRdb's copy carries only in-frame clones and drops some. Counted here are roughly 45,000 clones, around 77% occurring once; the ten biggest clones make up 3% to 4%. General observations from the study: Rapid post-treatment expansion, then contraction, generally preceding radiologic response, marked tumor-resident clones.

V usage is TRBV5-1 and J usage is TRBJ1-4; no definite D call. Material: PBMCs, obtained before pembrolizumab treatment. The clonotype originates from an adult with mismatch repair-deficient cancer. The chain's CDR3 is CASSLENGEKLFF. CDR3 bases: TGCGCCAGCAGCTTAGAGAACGGTGAAAAACTGTTTTTT.